This T cell receptor (beta chain) comes out of a study of identical twins. The V gene's germline CDR1 is SGHRS and CDR2 YFSETQ. V shed 3 bases and J shed 0 bases, with 12 bases lying between them. The CDR3 loop spans 16 amino acids. TCRdb passed the 5' RACE reads through MiXCR, listing each CDR3 protein once. The sample lists 300,000 to 400,000 distinct CDR3 sequences; roughly 9% were seen once. Whole-study findings and limits: Interpretation of the results relied on cross-sectional statistical analysis and not on following the same donors. Sequences that were out-of-frame, alpha and twin-shared displayed an excess of low generation probability. Part of the zero-insertion signal could reflect confounding by invariant MAIT and iNKT cells.

About this clonotype: Its antigen is still unknown.

Sequenced input: naive T cells sorted from blood. This sequence was found in a woman aged 50 to 60 in good health. The J gene is TRBJ2-2, the V gene TRBV5-1; D may correspond to TRBD1 or TRBD2 (6 bases each). CDR3: CASSSAGHTNTGELFF. The DNA of the CDR3 is TGCGCCAGCAGCTCCGCGGGACATACGAACACCGGGGAGCTGTTTTTT.